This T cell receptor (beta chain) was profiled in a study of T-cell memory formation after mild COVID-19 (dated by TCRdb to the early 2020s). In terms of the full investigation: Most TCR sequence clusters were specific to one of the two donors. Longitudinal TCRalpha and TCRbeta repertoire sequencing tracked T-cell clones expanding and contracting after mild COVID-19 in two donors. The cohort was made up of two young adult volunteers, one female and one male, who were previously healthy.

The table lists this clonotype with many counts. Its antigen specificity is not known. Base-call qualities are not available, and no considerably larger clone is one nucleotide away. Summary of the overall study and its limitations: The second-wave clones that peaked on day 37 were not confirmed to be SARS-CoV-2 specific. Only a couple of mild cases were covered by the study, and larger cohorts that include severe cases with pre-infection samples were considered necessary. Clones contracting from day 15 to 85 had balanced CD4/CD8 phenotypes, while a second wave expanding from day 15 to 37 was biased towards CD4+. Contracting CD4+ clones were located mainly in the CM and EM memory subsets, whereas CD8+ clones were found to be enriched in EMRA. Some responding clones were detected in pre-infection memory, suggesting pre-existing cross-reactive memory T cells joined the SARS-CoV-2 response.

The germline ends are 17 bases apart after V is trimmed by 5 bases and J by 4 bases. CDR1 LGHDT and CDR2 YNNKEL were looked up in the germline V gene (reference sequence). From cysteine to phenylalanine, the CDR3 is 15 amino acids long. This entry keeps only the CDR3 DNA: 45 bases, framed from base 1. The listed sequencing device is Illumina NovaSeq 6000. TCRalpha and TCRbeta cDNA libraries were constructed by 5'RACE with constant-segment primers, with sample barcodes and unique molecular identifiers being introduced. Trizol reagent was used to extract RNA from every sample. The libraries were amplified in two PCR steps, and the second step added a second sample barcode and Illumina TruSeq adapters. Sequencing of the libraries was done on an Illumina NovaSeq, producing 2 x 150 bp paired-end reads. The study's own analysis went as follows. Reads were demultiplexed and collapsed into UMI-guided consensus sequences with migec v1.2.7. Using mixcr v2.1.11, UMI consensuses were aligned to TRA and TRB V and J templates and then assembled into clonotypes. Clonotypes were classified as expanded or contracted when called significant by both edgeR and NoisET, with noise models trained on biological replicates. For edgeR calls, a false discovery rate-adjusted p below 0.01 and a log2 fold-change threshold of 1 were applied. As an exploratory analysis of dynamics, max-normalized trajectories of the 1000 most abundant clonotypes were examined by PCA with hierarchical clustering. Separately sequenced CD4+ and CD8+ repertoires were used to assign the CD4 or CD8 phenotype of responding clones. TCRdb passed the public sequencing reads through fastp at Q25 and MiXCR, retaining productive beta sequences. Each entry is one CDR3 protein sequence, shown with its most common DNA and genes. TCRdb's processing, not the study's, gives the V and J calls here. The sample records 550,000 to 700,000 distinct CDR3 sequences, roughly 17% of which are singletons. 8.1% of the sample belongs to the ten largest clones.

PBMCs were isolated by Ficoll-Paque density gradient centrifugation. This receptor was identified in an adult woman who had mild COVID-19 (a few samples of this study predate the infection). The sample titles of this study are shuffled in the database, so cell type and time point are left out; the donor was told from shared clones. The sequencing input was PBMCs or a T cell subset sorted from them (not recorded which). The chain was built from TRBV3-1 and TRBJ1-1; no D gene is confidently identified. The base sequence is TGTGCCAGCAGCTCCTTCTACCGGGTGGGCACTGAAGCTTTCTTT. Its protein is CASSSFYRVGTEAFF.